This is a list of T cell receptor beta chains from one sample in a study of cytomegalovirus exposure and HLA in healthy donors. Profiled with immunoSEQ multiplex PCR; TCRdb holds only in-frame clones, not every one. This sample has over 50,000 clones, with around 75% found just once. The sample consisted of PBMCs. The source of these receptors is a man aged 50 or older in good health and CMV-seropositive. CDR3s leave out the opening cysteine and the closing phenylalanine or tryptophan.

V gene	CDR3 length	J gene	CDR3 protein
TRBV7-9	11	TRBJ2-3	ASSPWHGDTQY
TRBV7-2	11	TRBJ2-4	ASSAGTSGKEG
TRBV11-2	11	TRBJ2-7	ASGGQGVDEQY
TRBV5-6	10	TRBJ1-1	ASSSTIPEAF
TRBV5-1	13	TRBJ2-1	ASSRGLAGYNEQF
TRBV19	12	TRBJ2-3	ASSGLASTDTQY
TRBV10-3	11	TRBJ1-1	AISETENTEAF
TRBV30	11	TRBJ1-5	AWSAGSPLGQH
TRBV7-9	14	TRBJ2-3	ASSLWQGRSTDTQY
TRBV5-1	11	TRBJ1-4	ASSIGGGEKLF
TRBV4-3	15	TRBJ2-1	ARSQAMIVVIYNEQF
TRBV27	16	TRBJ2-1	ASSLSPATSGRGNEQF
TRBV7-9	14	TRBJ2-3	ASSLTSGGYTDTQY
TRBV27	12	-	ASTPGLYSYEQY
TRBV9	16	TRBJ2-5	ASSVGSKAGGLGETQY
TRBV5-6	13	TRBJ2-3	ASSLVSGSQDTQY
TRBV28	13	TRBJ2-3	ASSLPSVYADTQY
TRBV7-3	16	TRBJ2-2	ASSWGRGGLGVTGELF
TRBV28	17	TRBJ2-6	ASSLWRTSTRSGANVLT
TRBV5-1	12	TRBJ2-2	ASSLPGQAGELF
TRBV19	12	TRBJ1-5	ASSAGTSNQPQN
TRBV11-3	11	TRBJ2-4	ASSRPAENIQY
TRBV7-9	12	TRBJ1-1	ASSIISRGTEAF
TRBV28	13	TRBJ2-3	ASSSPSGRTDTQY
TRBV27	11	TRBJ1-1	ASSLFQYTEAF
TRBV6-5	12	TRBJ1-5	ASREYTGNQPQH
TRBV5-6	11	TRBJ2-5	ASSLARQETQY
TRBV19	10	TRBJ2-1	ASRGWGLEQF
TRBV7-9	12	TRBJ1-2	ASSNPGQNYGYT
TRBV18	19	TRBJ1-3	ASSPNKYDRGPPASGNTIY
TRBV19	12	TRBJ1-2	ASSIDGTGAGYT
TRBV19	12	TRBJ1-5	ASNPWQDYQPQH
TRBV11-2	14	TRBJ2-3	ASSLSPGQRTNTQY
TRBV21-1	9	TRBJ1-1	ASSNWREAF
TRBV7-3	14	TRBJ2-5	ASSPGTGLAEETQY
TRBV2	16	TRBJ1-2	ASSEARGGRHNAYGYT
TRBV5-4	12	TRBJ2-5	ASSFRGGPETQY
TRBV28	15	TRBJ1-5	ASSLNQAPYSNQPQH
TRBV2	12	TRBJ2-2	ASTPLAGPGELF
TRBV7-9	14	TRBJ1-3	ASSPRADSSGNTIY
TRBV27	11	TRBJ1-2	ASSPSKGFGYT
TRBV6-1	13	TRBJ1-1	ASSDGTGHNTEAF
TRBV1	14	TRBJ2-3	TSNRGDRGSEDTQY
TRBV7-9	13	TRBJ2-5	ASSGGQGARETQY
TRBV28	10	TRBJ1-3	ASSEQGNTIY
TRBV12-1	15	TRBJ2-7	ASSHLPRASGRSAQY
TRBV5-1	16	TRBJ2-6	ASSLDFRGPFRANVLT
TRBV12-5	14	TRBJ2-7	ASGLGPGLATGEQY
TRBV7-2	11	TRBJ2-7	ASSNQRANEQY
TRBV18	13	TRBJ2-7	ASSPAGTGDYEQY
TRBV7-9	14	TRBJ2-1	ASSLVAGRSYNEQF
TRBV27	15	TRBJ2-7	ASSPIRSGLVIYEQY
TRBV7-3	14	TRBJ2-3	ASSSRGDRAQDTQY
TRBV5-4	12	TRBJ2-7	ASSFGRPPYEQY
TRBV30	10	TRBJ1-2	AWGAGSRGYI
TRBV21-1	16	TRBJ1-4	ASSKTPGGFATNEKLF
TRBV27	13	TRBJ2-2	ASSLVRGNTGELF